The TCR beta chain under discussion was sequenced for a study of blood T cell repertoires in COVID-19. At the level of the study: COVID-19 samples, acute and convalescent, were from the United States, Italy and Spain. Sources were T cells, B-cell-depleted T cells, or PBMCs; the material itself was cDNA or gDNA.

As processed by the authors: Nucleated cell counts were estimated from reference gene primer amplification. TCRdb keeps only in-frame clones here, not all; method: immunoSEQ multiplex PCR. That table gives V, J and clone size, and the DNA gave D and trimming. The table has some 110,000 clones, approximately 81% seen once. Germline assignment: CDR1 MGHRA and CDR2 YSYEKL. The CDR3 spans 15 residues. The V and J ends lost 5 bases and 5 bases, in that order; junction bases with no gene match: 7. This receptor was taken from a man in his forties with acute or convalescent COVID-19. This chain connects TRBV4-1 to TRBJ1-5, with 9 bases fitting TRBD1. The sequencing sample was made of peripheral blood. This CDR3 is CASSSTGQGDQPQHF. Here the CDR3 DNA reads TGCGCCAGCAGCTCCACGGGACAGGGTGATCAGCCCCAGCATTTT.